Following are 25 T cell receptor beta chains from one sample sequenced in a study of post-analysis software for immune sequencing data (dated by TCRdb to the mid-2010s). Library preparation was by PCR. Reads for this sample came from an Illumina HiSeq 2500. To reduce PCR and sequencing biases, unique molecular identifiers were built into the TCR beta cDNA libraries. TCRdb cleaned the public reads at Q25 with fastp, built clones with MiXCR and kept in-frame beta chains. Each record represents a unique CDR3 protein, reported with the most common genes and DNA among its rows. This sample lists 150,000 to 200,000 distinct CDR3 sequences; 30% were detected once. The ten largest clonotypes hold approximately 1.5% of the sample. The paper's findings and limits, for the study overall: Patients showed significantly higher frequencies than controls for a handful of TRBV segments, among them TRBV5-6, TRBV5-1 and TRBV20-1.

These receptors are not linked to any known antigen. Sample: blood. Receptors originate from a girl aged 10-17 years with multiple sclerosis.

This sequence joins TRBV3-1 and TRBJ2-5; 11 bases are shared with TRBD2. The CDR3 is made up of 16 amino acids. Losses at the gene ends were 4 bases for V and 1 base for J; bases not matched to a gene: 5. Germline V CDR1 and CDR2: LGHDT, YNNKEL (reference sequence). The CDR3 loop is CASSPRLAGFQETQYF. CDR3 coding DNA: TGTGCCAGCAGCCCGCGACTAGCGGGATTCCAAGAGACCCAGTACTTC.

This clonotype was detected only a few times. The chain carries TRBV20-1 and TRBJ2-6; possible D gene TRBD1, 5 bases. V was trimmed by 6 bases and J by 2 bases, leaving 23 bases between them. Germline values: CDR1 DFQATT, CDR2 SNEGSKA (reference sequence). The CDR3 is made up of 18 amino acids. This CDR3 is CSAAGNLVPSAGANVLTF. For the CDR3, the DNA is TGCAGTGCAGCAGGGAATTTGGTCCCTTCGGCTGGGGCCAACGTCCTGACTTTC.

The chain is built from TRBV19 and TRBJ2-7; a possible D gene is TRBD1 (6 bases). The CDR3 sequence is 14 residues long. CDR1 and CDR2 from the germline V gene are LNHDA and SQIVND (reference sequence). Trimming pared 5 bases from V and 3 bases from J, leaving 14 bases between. CDR3 in DNA: TGTGCCAGTAGTTTTACAGGGTCCCGCTACGAGCAGTACTTC. As protein: CASSFTGSRYEQYF.

This sequence joins TRBV12-3 or TRBV12-4 and TRBJ2-1, with 10 bases that match TRBD2. The CDR3 consists of 17 residues. The J segment lost 2 bases and the V segment lost 4 bases, leaving 8 bases of the junction unmatched. DNA for the CDR3: TGTGCCAGCAGTTCCTTAAGCGGGAGGGCCCCCTACAATGAGCAGTTCTTC. Amino acids: CASSSLSGRAPYNEQFF.

This clonotype has only a few counts. The rearrangement uses TRBV6-5 and TRBJ1-1, with D perhaps matching TRBD1 (5 bases). V shed 2 bases and J shed 3 bases, with 10 bases lying between them. CDR3 length: 14 amino acids. Germline V CDR1 and CDR2: MNHEY, SVGAGI. The DNA of the CDR3 is TGTGCCAGCAGTTACGCCGACAGCTACACTGAAGCTTTCTTT. This encodes CASSYADSYTEAFF.

V is TRBV20-1 and J is TRBJ1-3; maybe TRBD1 (5 bases). There are 14 residues in the CDR3. The germline V gene has CDR1 DFQATT and CDR2 SNEGSKA (reference sequence). Trimming took 3 bases from V and 4 from J, leaving 13 bases between them. The CDR3 sequence: CSARGGAWGNTIYF. DNA for the CDR3: TGCAGTGCTAGGGGGGGTGCGTGGGGAAACACCATATATTTT.

Note on this clonotype: This may be a read error: a much more frequent sequence differs by one nucleotide. DNA for the CDR3: TGCAGTGCTAGCCGACTAGCGGGAGGTGTCGAGCAGTTCTTC. This sequence encodes CSASRLAGGVEQFF. This chain connects TRBV20-1 to TRBJ2-1, with 13 bases matching TRBD2. V lost 3 bases to trimming and J lost 10 bases; unmatched junction nucleotides: 6. This CDR3 has 14 amino acids. Germline assignment: CDR1 DFQATT and CDR2 SNEGSKA (reference sequence).

At least ten counts were recorded for this clonotype. The gene calls are TRBV29-1 and TRBJ2-7; 7 bases are shared with TRBD1. CDR1 is SQVTM and CDR2 is ANQGSEA in the germline V gene. The CDR3 is 14 residues long. Unmatched junction bases numbered 11, after V lost 4 bases and J lost 5 bases. The CDR3 nucleotides are TGCAGCGTTGTAATCCGGACAGGCCTCCACGAGCAGTACTTC. Encoded protein: CSVVIRTGLHEQYF.

The chain is built from TRBV27 and TRBJ2-2; D unresolved. CDR3 length: 17 residues. Germline loops: CDR1 MNHEY, CDR2 SMNVEV (reference sequence). With 5 bases removed from V and 2 bases from J, the gap between germline ends came to 18 bases. DNA for the CDR3: TGTGCCAGCAGTGCAAGGGTCCTGGGAACAAACACCGGGGAGCTGTTTTTT. As protein: CASSARVLGTNTGELFF.

V and J are TRBV12-3 or TRBV12-4 and TRBJ2-4; possible D gene TRBD1, 6 bases. Trimming pared 3 bases from V and 9 bases from J, leaving 12 bases between. The CDR3 covers 13 residues. The CDR3 coding sequence is TGTGCCAGCAGTTTTACAGGGTTGGCCATTCAGTACTTC. This sequence encodes CASSFTGLAIQYF.

The rearrangement joins TRBV4-1 to TRBJ1-1, with a weak D call TRBD1 (5 bases). CDR3 length equals 15 residues. V gave up 3 bases and J gave up 0 bases, with 11 bases separating them. Germline assignment: CDR1 MGHRA and CDR2 YSYEKL. The CDR3 nucleotides are TGCGCCAGCAGCCACACAGGACACATGAACACTGAAGCTTTCTTT. Translating it yields CASSHTGHMNTEAFF.

This clonotype showed up many times. This chain uses TRBV29-1 with TRBJ2-1; D gene unclear. Germline lookup yields CDR1 SQVTM and CDR2 ANQGSEA. V was clipped by 6 bases and J by 5 bases, with 11 bases between them. The CDR3 has 12 amino acids. The CDR3 coding sequence is TGCAGCGTGGCCCCTAGGAACAATGAGCAGTTCTTC. Translating it yields CSVAPRNNEQFF.

This clonotype was found many times. This rearrangement joins TRBV25-1 to TRBJ2-3; TRBD2 agrees at 10 bases. The CDR3 is made up of 16 amino acids. From germline, CDR1 is MGHDK and CDR2 SYGVNS. V lost 6 bases to trimming and J lost 0 bases; unmatched junction nucleotides: 6. This CDR3 is CASRPSTSGSTDTQYF. The CDR3 region has the DNA TGTGCCAGCAGGCCCTCGACTAGCGGGAGCACAGATACGCAGTATTTT.

For this clonotype: Being one base from a much bigger clone, this may be a read error. The rearrangement uses TRBV4-2 and TRBJ2-3; possible D gene TRBD2, 7 bases. V was cut by 2 bases and J by 10 bases, with 19 bases left in between. The CDR3 runs to 15 residues. Germline CDR1 and CDR2: LGHNA and YNFKEQ. The CDR3 DNA follows: TGTGCCAGCAGCCAATGGGGGGGCGCCCATGTTTCGCAGTATTTT. Translated, it gives CASSQWGGAHVSQYF.

This clonotype showed up many times. The chain is built from TRBV27 and TRBJ2-7; 9 bases align to TRBD1. The CDR3 loop spans 14 amino acids. Germline CDR1 MNHEY, CDR2 SMNVEV (reference sequence). The ends lost 6 bases at V and 1 base at J; junction bases unmatched: 4. The CDR3 spells CASSGQGSSYEQYF. CDR3 DNA sequence: TGTGCCAGCAGCGGACAGGGGTCTTCCTACGAGCAGTACTTC.

As for this clonotype: A much larger clone sits a single nucleotide away, making a read error possible. This chain links TRBV27 with TRBJ2-6, with D possibly being TRBD1 or TRBD2 (5 bases each). Trimming took off 5 bases at V and 2 bases at J, with 16 bases between the two ends. This CDR3 has 17 residues. Germline CDR1 MNHEY, CDR2 SMNVEV (reference sequence). Here the CDR3 DNA reads TGTGCCAGCAGTCTCGAGCGAAGAGGGGCTGGGGCCAACGTCCTGACTTTC. Protein product: CASSLERRGAGANVLTF.

Ten or more counts support this clonotype. This sequence joins TRBV29-1 and TRBJ1-1, with no clear D. Trimming cost V 7 bases and J 0 bases, with 12 bases left between them. This CDR3 comprises 13 residues. The V gene's germline CDR1 is SQVTM and CDR2 ANQGSEA. The CDR3 sequence: CSARGRMNTEAFF. CDR3 nucleotides: TGCAGCGCCCGTGGACGGATGAACACTGAAGCTTTCTTT. Variable domain in full (rest from reference TRBV29-1 and TRBJ1-1): SAVISQKPSRDICQRGTSLTIQCQVDSQVTMMFWYRQQPGQSLTLIATANQGSEATYESGFVIDKFPISRPNLTFSTLTVSNMSPEDSSIYLCSARGRMNTEAFFGQGTRLTVV.

J is TRBJ2-7 and V is TRBV4-2; 11 bases agree with TRBD2. The CDR3 consists of 15 residues. J gave up 3 bases and V 2 bases, and 3 bases lay outside the gene matches. Germline-derived CDR1 and CDR2 are LGHNA and YNFKEQ. For the CDR3, the DNA is TGTGCCAGCAGCCAAAGTGGGACTAGCGGCTACGAGCAGTACTTC. It specifies CASSQSGTSGYEQYF.

V and J are TRBV11-2 and TRBJ2-2; 8 nucleotides align to TRBD2. The junction had 18 bases not matched to a gene; V was cut back by 9 bases and J by 6 bases. Looked up from germline, CDR1 is SGHAT and CDR2 is FQNNGV. The CDR3 is 17 amino acids. CDR3 in amino acids: CASKSLEAGEGAGELFF. CDR3 sequence (DNA): TGTGCCAGTAAAAGCTTAGAAGCGGGAGAAGGGGCCGGGGAGCTGTTTTTT.

This clonotype was counted a single time. Compared with germline, one end of the junction differs, possibly owing to a read error. This chain uses TRBV4-1 with TRBJ2-3, with D tentatively TRBD2 (5 bases). This CDR3 spans 15 amino acids. Germline-derived CDR1 and CDR2 are MGHRA and YSYEKL. The CDR3 loop is CAGSQGLASTDTQYF. In DNA, the CDR3 is TGCGCCGGCAGCCAAGGGCTAGCTAGCACAGATACGCAGTATTTT.

The V call is TRBV6-5, the J call TRBJ2-5; perhaps TRBD2 as D (7 bases). Germline V gives CDR1 MNHEY, CDR2 SVGAGI. The CDR3 is 16 amino acids. Trimming took 6 bases from V and 11 from J, leaving 28 bases between them. In nucleotides, the CDR3 is TGTGCCAGCAGATCCGTTTCGACGGGGGGCTCCTACGGGCAGTACTTC. Residues: CASRSVSTGGSYGQYF.

The chain links TRBV6-6 to TRBJ2-5, with 14 bases lining up with TRBD2. With the DNA end fitting TRBJ2-7 better, the J assignment may be wrong. This CDR3 is 15 amino acids long. Germline assignment: CDR1 MNHNY and CDR2 SVGAGI (reference sequence). Here the CDR3 reads CASRQGLAGVDEQYF. CDR3 nucleotides: TGTGCCAGCAGACAGGGACTAGCGGGAGTCGACGAGCAGTACTTC.

This clonotype was seen more than once but under ten times. The chain couples TRBV20-1 to TRBJ1-2; no definite D call. Trimming pared 5 bases from V and 8 bases from J, leaving 15 bases between. CDR1 is DFQATT, CDR2 SNEGSKA, per germline (reference sequence). The CDR3 covers 12 residues. The CDR3 sequence: CSAPPTFGGYTF. DNA of the CDR3: TGCAGTGCTCCCCCGACGTTTGGAGGCTACACCTTC.

There are many counts of this clonotype. J is TRBJ2-7 and V is TRBV10-3; tentatively, D is TRBD2 (6 bases). The length of the CDR3 is 14 residues. Germline-derived CDR1 and CDR2 are ENHRY and SYGVKD. V lost 0 bases and J lost 6, with 12 bases in between. In DNA, the CDR3 is TGTGCCATCAGTGAGTCCGGGGGAGACTTCGAGCAGTACTTC. This encodes CAISESGGDFEQYF.

Comment on this clonotype: A much bigger clone sits one base away, suggesting this may be a read error. V gene TRBV29-1 combines with J gene TRBJ2-3; TRBD1 matches at 7 bases. V shed 7 bases and J 2 bases; nucleotides not matched to a gene: 9. Germline V gene lookup returns CDR1 SQVTM and CDR2 ANQGSEA. The CDR3 is 14 amino acids. CDR3 DNA: TGCAGCGCTTCTGGGACAGAAAACACAGATACGCAGTATTTT. The encoded protein is CSASGTENTDTQYF.